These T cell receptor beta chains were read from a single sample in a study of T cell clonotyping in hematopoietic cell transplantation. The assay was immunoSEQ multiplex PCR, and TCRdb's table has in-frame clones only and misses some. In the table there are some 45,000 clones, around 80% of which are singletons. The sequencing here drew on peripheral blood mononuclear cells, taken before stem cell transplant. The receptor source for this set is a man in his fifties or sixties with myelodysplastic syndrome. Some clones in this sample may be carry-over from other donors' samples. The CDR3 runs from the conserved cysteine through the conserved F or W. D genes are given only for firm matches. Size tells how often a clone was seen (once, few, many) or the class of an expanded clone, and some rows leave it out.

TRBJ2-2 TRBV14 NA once CASSQDLNTGELFF TGTGCCAGCAGCCAGGACCTTAACACCGGGGAGCTGTTTTTT
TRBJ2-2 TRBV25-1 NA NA CASSQTGTTGELFF TGTGCCAGCAGTCAGACAGGTACCACCGGGGAGCTGTTTTTT
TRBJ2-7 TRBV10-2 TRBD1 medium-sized CAGGTGSYEQYF TGCGCCGGCGGGACAGGGAGCTACGAGCAGTACTTC
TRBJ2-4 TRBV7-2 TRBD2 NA CASSSLAGKSKNIQYF TGTGCCAGCAGCTCCTTAGCGGGGAAGTCCAAAAACATTCAGTACTTC
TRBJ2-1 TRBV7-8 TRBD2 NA CASSLGLAGISYNEQFF TGTGCCAGCAGCCTGGGACTAGCGGGGATCTCCTACAATGAGCAGTTCTTC
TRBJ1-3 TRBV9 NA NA CASSVGSGTIYF TGTGCCAGCAGCGTAGGGAGTGGCACCATATATTTT
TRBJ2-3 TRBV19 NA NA CASSIRLTDTQYF TGTGCCAGTAGTATACGGCTGACAGATACGCAGTATTTT
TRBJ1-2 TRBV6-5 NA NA CASHNPGVPSYGYTF TGTGCCAGCCACAATCCAGGGGTTCCCAGCTATGGCTACACCTTC
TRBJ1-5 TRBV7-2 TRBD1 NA CASSQTGVSNQPQHF TGTGCCAGCAGCCAGACAGGGGTTAGCAATCAGCCCCAGCATTTT
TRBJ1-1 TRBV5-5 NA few CASSLEKRTEAFF TGTGCCAGCAGCTTGGAAAAGAGGACTGAAGCTTTCTTT
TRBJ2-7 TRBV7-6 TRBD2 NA CASSLAGTLSYEQYF TGTGCCAGCAGCCTAGCGGGCACTCTCTCCTACGAGCAGTACTTC
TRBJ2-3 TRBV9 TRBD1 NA CASSAGQGVLSTDTQYF TGTGCCAGCAGCGCGGGACAGGGGGTTTTAAGCACAGATACGCAGTATTTT
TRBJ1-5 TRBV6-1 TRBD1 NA CASSEQGDQPQHF TGTGCCAGCTCTGAACAGGGGGATCAGCCCCAGCATTTT
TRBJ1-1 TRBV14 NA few CASSQDGIGESHTEAFF TGTGCCAGCAGCCAAGACGGTATTGGAGAATCTCACACTGAAGCTTTCTTT
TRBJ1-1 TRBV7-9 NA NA CASSFGGVGEAFF TGTGCCAGCAGCTTCGGGGGTGTCGGTGAAGCTTTCTTT
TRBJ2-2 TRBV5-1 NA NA CASSLSAGELFF TGCGCCAGCAGCTTGTCAGCCGGGGAGCTGTTTTTT
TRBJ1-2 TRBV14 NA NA CASSQNQGTGYGYTF TGTGCCAGCAGCCAAAATCAGGGAACAGGCTATGGCTACACCTTC
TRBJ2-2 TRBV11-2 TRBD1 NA CASSLRDRVLGELFF TGTGCCAGCAGCTTAAGGGACAGGGTACTTGGGGAGCTGTTTTTT
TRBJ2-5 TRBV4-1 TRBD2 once CASSQSWGGTEETQYF TGCGCCAGCAGCCAGTCCTGGGGGGGAACGGAAGAGACCCAGTACTTC
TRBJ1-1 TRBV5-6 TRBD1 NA CASSRRDRGYTEAFF TGTGCCAGCAGCAGGAGGGACAGGGGGTACACTGAAGCTTTCTTT
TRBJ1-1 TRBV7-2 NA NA CASSLVVNTEAFF TGTGCCAGCAGCTTAGTTGTGAACACTGAAGCTTTCTTT
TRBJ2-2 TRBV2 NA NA CASRTTGLVTGELFF TGTGCCAGCAGGACCACAGGGTTGGTAACCGGGGAGCTGTTTTTT
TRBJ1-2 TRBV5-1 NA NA CASSHEGSAINYGYTF TGCGCCAGCAGCCATGAGGGTTCTGCCATTAACTATGGCTACACCTTC
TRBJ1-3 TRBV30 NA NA CAWSLEVLGPGNTIYF TGTGCCTGGAGCCTTGAGGTCTTGGGGCCTGGAAACACCATATATTTT
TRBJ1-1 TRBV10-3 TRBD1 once CAVRDRDTEAFF TGTGCCGTCCGGGACAGGGACACTGAAGCTTTCTTT
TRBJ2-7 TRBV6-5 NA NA CASSYTGRGYEQYF TGTGCCAGCAGTTACACGGGAAGGGGCTACGAGCAGTACTTC
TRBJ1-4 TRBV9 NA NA CASSVGHGGWNEKLFF TGTGCCAGCAGCGTAGGGCATGGTGGGTGGAACGAAAAACTGTTTTTT
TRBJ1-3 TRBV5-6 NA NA CASSLYYSSSGNTIYF TGTGCCAGCAGCTTGTACTACTCTAGCTCTGGAAACACCATATATTTT
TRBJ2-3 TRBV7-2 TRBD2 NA CASSSLAGQRDTQYF TGTGCCAGCAGCTCCCTAGCGGGGCAGAGGGATACGCAGTATTTT
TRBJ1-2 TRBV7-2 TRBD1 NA CASIDTGGSYGYTF TGTGCCAGCATCGACACAGGGGGCAGTTATGGCTACACCTTC
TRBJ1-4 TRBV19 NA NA CASARRGNSNEKLFF TGTGCCAGCGCCCGGAGGGGGAACTCCAATGAAAAACTGTTTTTT
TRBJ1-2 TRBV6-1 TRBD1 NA CASSDPDRNYGYTF TGTGCCAGCAGTGACCCGGACAGGAACTATGGCTACACCTTC
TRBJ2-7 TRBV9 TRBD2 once CASSVDASGGPGGEQYF TGTGCCAGCAGCGTAGATGCTAGCGGGGGCCCAGGGGGCGAGCAGTACTTC
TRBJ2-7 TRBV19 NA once CASSISSVPREQYF TGTGCCAGTAGTATATCGAGTGTCCCTCGGGAGCAGTACTTC
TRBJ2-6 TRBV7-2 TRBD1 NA CASSTPWDRGDSGANVLTF TGTGCCAGCAGCACTCCCTGGGACAGGGGGGACTCTGGGGCCAACGTCCTGACTTTC
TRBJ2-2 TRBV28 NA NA CASKSPQGYAGELFF TGTGCCAGCAAGTCCCCCCAGGGGTATGCCGGGGAGCTGTTTTTT
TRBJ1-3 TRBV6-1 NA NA CASNKGDIGNTIYF TGTGCCAGCAATAAGGGGGACATAGGAAACACCATATATTTT
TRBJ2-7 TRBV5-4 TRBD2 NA CASSLAGGSYEQYF TGTGCCAGCAGCTTGGCGGGGGGCTCCTACGAGCAGTACTTC
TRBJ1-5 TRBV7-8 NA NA CASSRGRSNQPQHF TGTGCCAGCAGCCGAGGACGGAGCAATCAGCCCCAGCATTTT
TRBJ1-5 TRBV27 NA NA CASSPMGGFQPQHF TGTGCCAGCAGCCCCATGGGAGGTTTTCAGCCCCAGCATTTT
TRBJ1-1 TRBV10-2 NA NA CASSEYRHSSSEAFF TGCGCCAGCAGTGAGTATCGGCACTCCAGCTCTGAAGCTTTCTTT
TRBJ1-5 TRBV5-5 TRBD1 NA CASSFGTGMNQPQHF TGTGCCAGCAGCTTCGGGACAGGGATGAATCAGCCCCAGCATTTT
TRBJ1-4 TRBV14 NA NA CASSQDRGVEKLFF TGTGCCAGCAGCCAAGACAGGGGAGTTGAAAAACTGTTTTTT
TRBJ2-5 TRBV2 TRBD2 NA CASSTSGEQTQYF TGTGCCAGCAGTACTAGCGGGGAACAGACCCAGTACTTC
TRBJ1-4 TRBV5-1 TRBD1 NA CASSPGQGVNEKLFF TGCGCCAGCAGCCCTGGACAGGGAGTTAATGAAAAACTGTTTTTT
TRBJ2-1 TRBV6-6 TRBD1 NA CASSSRDRGFF TGTGCCAGCAGTAGCCGGGACAGGGGGTTCTTC
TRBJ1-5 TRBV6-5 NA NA CASSSVYSNQPQHF TGTGCCAGCAGTTCCGTGTATAGCAATCAGCCCCAGCATTTT
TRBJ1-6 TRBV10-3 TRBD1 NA CAISGDRRAPLHF TGTGCCATCAGTGGGGACAGACGAGCACCCCTCCACTTT
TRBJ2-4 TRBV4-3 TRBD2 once CASSQDSRGGRIQYF TGCGCCAGCAGCCAAGATTCGCGGGGGGGCCGCATTCAGTACTTC
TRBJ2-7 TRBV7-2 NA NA CASSFGGSRIREQYF TGTGCCAGCAGCTTTGGGGGCTCAAGAATACGTGAGCAGTACTTC
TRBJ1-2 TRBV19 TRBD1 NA CASRGQNYTF TGTGCCAGTAGGGGACAGAACTACACCTTC
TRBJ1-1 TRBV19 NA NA CASSPRKENTEAFF TGTGCCAGTAGTCCGCGTAAGGAAAACACTGAAGCTTTCTTT
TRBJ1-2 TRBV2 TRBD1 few CASKLGDRAYGYTF TGTGCCAGCAAGTTAGGGGACAGAGCCTATGGCTACACCTTC
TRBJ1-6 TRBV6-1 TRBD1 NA CASSEQGGRLNSPLHF TGTGCCAGCAGTGAACAGGGGGGTCGGCTGAATTCACCCCTCCACTTT